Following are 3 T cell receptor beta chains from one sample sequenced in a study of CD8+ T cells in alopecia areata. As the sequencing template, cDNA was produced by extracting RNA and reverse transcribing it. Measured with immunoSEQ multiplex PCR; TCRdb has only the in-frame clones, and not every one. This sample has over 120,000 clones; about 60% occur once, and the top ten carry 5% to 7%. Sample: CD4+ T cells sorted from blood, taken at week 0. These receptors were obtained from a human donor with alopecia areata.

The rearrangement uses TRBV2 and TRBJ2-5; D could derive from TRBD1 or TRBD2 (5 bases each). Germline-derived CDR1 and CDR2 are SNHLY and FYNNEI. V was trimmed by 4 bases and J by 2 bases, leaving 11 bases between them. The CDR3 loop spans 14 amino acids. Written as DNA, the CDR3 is TGTGCCAGCAGTGCAATGGGGGTACAAGAGACCCAGTACTTC. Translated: CASSAMGVQETQYF.

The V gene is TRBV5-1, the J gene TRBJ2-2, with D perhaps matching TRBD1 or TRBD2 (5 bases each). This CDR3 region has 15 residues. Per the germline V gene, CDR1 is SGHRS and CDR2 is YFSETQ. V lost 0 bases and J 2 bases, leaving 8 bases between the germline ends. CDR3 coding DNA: TGCGCCAGCAGCTTGGCTGGGGGTAACACCGGGGAGCTGTTTTTT. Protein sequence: CASSLAGGNTGELFF.

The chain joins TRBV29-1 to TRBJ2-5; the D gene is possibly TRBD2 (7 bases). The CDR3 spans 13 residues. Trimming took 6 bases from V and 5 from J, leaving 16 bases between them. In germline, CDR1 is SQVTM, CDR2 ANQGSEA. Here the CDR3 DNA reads TGCAGCGTAGGTCGGGGGGCTCACGAGACCCAGTACTTC. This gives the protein CSVGRGAHETQYF.